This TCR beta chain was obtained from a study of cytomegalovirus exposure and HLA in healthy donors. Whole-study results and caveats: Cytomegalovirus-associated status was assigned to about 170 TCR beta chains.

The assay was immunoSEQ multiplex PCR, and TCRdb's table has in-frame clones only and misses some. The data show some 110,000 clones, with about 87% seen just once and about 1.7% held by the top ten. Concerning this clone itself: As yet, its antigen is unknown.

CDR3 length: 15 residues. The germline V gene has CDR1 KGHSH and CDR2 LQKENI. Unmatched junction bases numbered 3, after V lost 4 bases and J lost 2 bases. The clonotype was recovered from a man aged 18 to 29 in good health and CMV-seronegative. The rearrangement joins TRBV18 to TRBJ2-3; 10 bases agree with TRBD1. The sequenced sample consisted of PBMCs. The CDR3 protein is CASSLRQGATDTQYF. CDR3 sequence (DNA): TGTGCCAGCTCACTCAGACAGGGGGCCACAGATACGCAGTATTTT.